This record looks at one TCR beta chain sequence and its context. Its antigen is not identified. Germline values: CDR1 MGHRA, CDR2 YSYEKL. This CDR3 has 16 residues. V was pared by 3 bases and J by 9 bases, with 16 bases of the junction left unmatched. The record originates from a study of cytomegalovirus exposure and HLA in healthy donors. As for the study in general: A subsequent analysis stated that the approximately 110 validation repertoires were run on the same platform as the 650 to 850 first-cohort repertoires.

Data came from immunoSEQ multiplex PCR; TCRdb stores just in-frame clones and leaves some out. The table includes 60,000 to 75,000 clones, approximately 95% detected once. Study observations and caveats: Whilst most TCR sequences proved rare, a subset of public TCRs occurred across many donors. Altogether, 150 to 200 TCR beta chains were recorded as cytomegalovirus-associated.

The chain has TRBV4-1 and TRBJ1-2; 7 positions match TRBD1. The receptor was isolated from a woman aged 18-29 years in good health and CMV-seropositive. Sequences were obtained from PBMCs. CDR3 region: CASSQYVGQISPRYTF. In DNA form, the CDR3 reads TGCGCCAGCAGCCAGTACGTGGGACAGATCTCTCCGCGCTACACCTTC.